This TCR beta chain was identified during a study of shared clonotypes between healthy human individuals. About the research overall: Donors consisted of two women and three men between 18 and 49.

The naive CD8 fraction comprised CD45RO-negative cells positively selected for CCR7 and excluded terminally differentiated effector memory CD45RA+ cells. Germline V lookup: CDR1 MDHEN, CDR2 SYDVKM. Trimming took 5 bases from V and 8 from J, leaving 24 bases between them. The CDR3 totals 16 residues. The data were produced by immunoSEQ multiplex PCR, yet TCRdb's version contains in-frame clones alone and is incomplete. The data show roughly 2.1 million clones, more than 85% seen once. This TCR derives from a man aged 18 to 35 in good health. Some clones in this sample may be carry-over from other donors' samples. The specimen sequenced was naive CD8+ T cells from PBMCs. This chain links TRBV28 with TRBJ1-1, with a weak D call TRBD1 (5 bases). The DNA of the CDR3 is TGTGCCAGCAGTCCTCCCTCCTACAGGACAAAGCGGGAAGCTTTCTTT. Translation: CASSPPSYRTKREAFF.